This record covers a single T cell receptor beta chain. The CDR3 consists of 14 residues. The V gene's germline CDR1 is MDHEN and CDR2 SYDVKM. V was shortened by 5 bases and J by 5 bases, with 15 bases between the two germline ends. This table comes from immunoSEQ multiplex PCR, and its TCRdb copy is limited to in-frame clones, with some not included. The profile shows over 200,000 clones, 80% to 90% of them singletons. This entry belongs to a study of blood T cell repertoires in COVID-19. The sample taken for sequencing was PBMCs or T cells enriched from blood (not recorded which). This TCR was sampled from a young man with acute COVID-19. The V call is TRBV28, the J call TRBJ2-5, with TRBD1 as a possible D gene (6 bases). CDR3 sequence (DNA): TGTGCCAGCAGTCCCCCTACAGGGCACGAGACCCAGTACTTC. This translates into CASSPPTGHETQYF.